This entry is about one T cell receptor beta chain. Its antigen is unidentified. The sample originates from a study of CD8+CD57+ T cells in acquired aplastic anemia. In the study overall: Read counts for CD4+ cells (from healthy donors) averaged around 11 million. General study points: Patients and controls had CD8+ Simpson's diversity values that were not significantly distinct. Shared by patients and controls, 25 to 30 CD8+ CDR3s were abundant in patients.

This CDR3 has 13 residues. Germline-derived CDR1 and CDR2 are ENHRY and SYGVKD. V lost 7 bases to trimming and J lost 7 bases, with 14 bases between them. The study profiled TCR beta VDJ and CDR3 using genomic DNA as template. From the reads, TCRdb called clonotypes with MiXCR, one entry per CDR3 protein. Altogether hundreds of thousands of distinct CDR3 sequences are present, about two thirds being singletons, with the ten largest covering under 5%. Sequenced: sorted CD4+, CD8+, or CD8+CD57+ T cells (not recorded which) from PBMCs. V gene TRBV10-3 combines with J gene TRBJ1-3; D is uncertain. This sequence originates from a human donor in good health, serving as a control. The CDR3, as DNA: TGTGCCATCACCCGGACCCAAGGCAACACCATATATTTT. Its protein is CAITRTQGNTIYF.